The sequence of this T cell receptor (beta chain) was determined in a study of blood T cell repertoires in COVID-19. The overall study: T cells, B-cell-depleted T cells, or PBMCs provided the cDNA or gDNA that served as material.

V lost 1 base, J lost 0 bases, and 4 bases lay in between. The CDR3 length is 15 residues. The V gene's germline CDR1 is SEHNR and CDR2 FQNEAQ (reference sequence). Some clones are missing from TCRdb's copy, which holds only in-frame ones; the method was immunoSEQ multiplex PCR. The table shows under 300,000 clones, with around 82% occurring only once. This chain connects TRBV7-9 to TRBJ2-6; no firm D call. The clonotype was recovered from a woman older than 75 with active or convalescent COVID-19. The sequencing input was peripheral blood. CDR3 coding DNA: TGTGCCAGCAGCTTAGTGAGCTCTGGGGCCAACGTCCTGACTTTC. It is translated as CASSLVSSGANVLTF.